These T cell receptor beta chains were read from a single sample in a study of shared clonotypes between healthy human individuals. Clones were sequenced by immunoSEQ multiplex PCR, and TCRdb holds only the in-frame ones, with some missing. The data hold some 680,000 clones, with about 80% observed a single time. Sequencing input: memory CD4+ T cells sorted from blood. All receptors derive from a woman in her twenties or thirties in good health. CDR3s include the opening cysteine and the closing phenylalanine or tryptophan. The D gene is left open where the match is weak. The size of a clone is reported for some rows only, either as once, few or many, or as a class for expanded clones.

abundance,d_gene,j_gene,v_gene,CDR3nt,CDR3aa
-,-,TRBJ2-7,TRBV27,TGTGCCAGCAGTCCCCGGTCAGTTGGCTCCTACGAGCAGTACTTC,CASSPRSVGSYEQYF
-,-,TRBJ2-1,TRBV5-1,TGCGCCAGCAACAGAGAAGGGGCCAATGAGCAGTTCTTC,CASNREGANEQFF
-,-,TRBJ1-5,TRBV2,TGTGCCAGCAGTGAAACTTATAGCAATCAGCCCCAGCATTTT,CASSETYSNQPQHF
-,-,TRBJ2-5,TRBV28,TGTGCCAGCAGCCCCCTGGGGGCGGTAGTTCAAGAGACCCAGTACTTC,CASSPLGAVVQETQYF
many,-,TRBJ2-5,TRBV18,TGTGCCAGCTCACCCTCTCTAGCGGAGACCCAGTACTTC,CASSPSLAETQYF
-,TRBD1,TRBJ2-4,TRBV19,TGTGCCAGTAGTCCAGAGACAGGGGGCCGGGACATTCAGTACTTC,CASSPETGGRDIQYF
-,TRBD2,TRBJ2-5,TRBV18,TGTGCCAGCTCACCACCGGAGCGGGGGGAGACCCAGTACTTC,CASSPPERGETQYF
-,TRBD2,TRBJ2-3,TRBV5-6,TGTGCCAGCAGCTTGGCCGATGGAGCGGGAGAAGATACGCAGTATTTT,CASSLADGAGEDTQYF
-,-,TRBJ2-3,TRBV27,TGTGCCAGCAGTGAGTCATTCTTAGGATATACGCAGTATTTT,CASSESFLGYTQYF
once,-,TRBJ2-3,TRBV2,TGTGCCAGCAGTGAAGCCCCGGCTCCTGCTCCAGATACGCAGTATTTT,CASSEAPAPAPDTQYF
-,-,TRBJ2-1,TRBV11-2,TGTGCCAGCAGCTCCGACGGACAGTATTACAATGAGCAGTTCTTC,CASSSDGQYYNEQFF
-,TRBD2,TRBJ2-3,TRBV10-3,TGTGCCATCAGTGAGGGGGGGGAGCCAGATACGCAGTATTTT,CAISEGGEPDTQYF
-,TRBD2,TRBJ2-1,TRBV19,TGTGCCAGTAGTATGCAGGCTAGCGGGGTTCACAATGAGCAGTTCTTC,CASSMQASGVHNEQFF
many,TRBD1,TRBJ1-1,TRBV6-1,TGTGCCAGCGGGGAGACAGGGGCTTTGAACACTGAAGCTTTCTTT,CASGETGALNTEAFF
-,TRBD1,TRBJ2-1,TRBV11-2,TGTGCCAGCAGCTTGGACAGGCAAAATGAGCAGTTCTTC,CASSLDRQNEQFF
-,-,TRBJ2-7,TRBV11-2,TGTGCCAGCAGCCAGGGGGCTGGGGGGGCCTACGAGCAGTACTTC,CASSQGAGGAYEQYF
-,TRBD2,TRBJ2-3,TRBV4-2,TGTGCCAGCAGCCAAGATGGGACTACACGGGTAGATACGCAGTATTTT,CASSQDGTTRVDTQYF
few,TRBD1,TRBJ2-3,TRBV5-1,TGCGCCAGCAGCGCGGGACAGGGGTCCACAGATACGCAGTATTTT,CASSAGQGSTDTQYF
many,-,TRBJ2-6,TRBV15,TGTGCCACCAGCTCGGGGGCTCTCTCTTTCTCTGGGGCCAACGTCCTGACTTTC,CATSSGALSFSGANVLTF
-,-,TRBJ1-3,TRBV19,TGTGCCAGTAGTAGTTTGGCGGGAAACACCATATATTTT,CASSSLAGNTIYF
-,-,TRBJ2-7,TRBV7-8,TGTGCCAGCACCCCTCCTAGCGCCCTTTCCTACGAGCAGTACTTC,CASTPPSALSYEQYF
-,-,TRBJ1-4,TRBV18,TGTGCCAGCTCCGGGGGTGTGAATGAAAAACTGTTTTTT,CASSGGVNEKLFF
-,-,TRBJ2-3,TRBV28,TGTGCCAGCAGTCCGAGGACACCCTTCACAGATACGCAGTATTTT,CASSPRTPFTDTQYF
-,-,TRBJ1-1,TRBV28,TGTGCCATCACAGGGTATACTGAAGCTTTCTTT,CAITGYTEAFF
-,-,TRBJ1-5,TRBV6-5,TGTGCCAGCAGTTACAGACACGGAAATCAGCCCCAGCATTTT,CASSYRHGNQPQHF
-,-,TRBJ2-2,TRBV5-1,TGCGCCAGCAGCTTGCATCGGGAGACAATGTCCGGGGAGCTGTTTTTT,CASSLHRETMSGELFF
few,-,TRBJ2-3,TRBV5-1,TGCGCCAGCACCCCTGGTGGGGAAACAGATACGCAGTATTTT,CASTPGGETDTQYF
-,TRBD1,TRBJ2-1,TRBV28,TGTGCCAGCAGTACATCCGGACAGGGACTCCCTTACAATGAGCAGTTCTTC,CASSTSGQGLPYNEQFF
once,TRBD1,TRBJ1-3,TRBV29-1,TGCAGCGTTGCGGACAGGGACGCAAACACCATATATTTT,CSVADRDANTIYF
-,TRBD2,TRBJ2-5,TRBV5-1,TGCGCCAGCAGCTGGAGCGGGATGGAGACCCAGTACTTC,CASSWSGMETQYF
-,-,TRBJ2-7,TRBV15,TGTGCCACCAGCAGAGATCTAGGGGTTTCCTACGAGCAGTACTTC,CATSRDLGVSYEQYF
-,TRBD1,TRBJ1-2,TRBV28,TGTGCCAGCGAACTTACAGGGGGCAAGAACTATGGCTACACCTTC,CASELTGGKNYGYTF
-,TRBD2,TRBJ2-7,TRBV10-3,TGTGCCATCAGTGGAGGGGCGGGAGGGGCTTCCTACGAGCAGTACTTC,CAISGGAGGASYEQYF
-,TRBD2,TRBJ2-7,TRBV5-1,TGCGCCAGCAAACTAGCGGGAGGAGAGACCTACGAGCAGTACTTC,CASKLAGGETYEQYF
-,-,TRBJ2-2,TRBV25-1,TGTGCCAGCAGTCCTAACGAAGGCGCCGGGGAGCTGTTTTTT,CASSPNEGAGELFF
-,TRBD1,TRBJ2-4,TRBV2,TGTGCCAGCAGTATCGACAGGGCGGCCAAAAACATTCAGTACTTC,CASSIDRAAKNIQYF
-,-,TRBJ1-2,TRBV7-8,TGTGCCAGCAGCCCTGACAGATTCTATGGCTACACCTTC,CASSPDRFYGYTF
-,-,TRBJ1-4,TRBV7-9,TGTGCCAGCAGGCCGGGGGGCGTCCCCAATGAAAAACTGTTTTTT,CASRPGGVPNEKLFF
-,-,TRBJ2-5,TRBV27,TGTGCCAGCAGTTTATCCTACCAAGAGACCCAGTACTTC,CASSLSYQETQYF
once,-,TRBJ2-5,TRBV6-5,TGTGCCAGCAGCAATCGAGAGGGTCTCGAGACCCAGTACTTC,CASSNREGLETQYF
-,TRBD2,TRBJ2-7,TRBV6-6,TGTGCCAGCAGTTCCTACGAGACTAGCGGCTCCTACGAGCAGTACTTC,CASSSYETSGSYEQYF
-,-,TRBJ1-6,TRBV30,TGTGCCTGGAGTGTACCTGGTTCACCCCTCCACTTT,CAWSVPGSPLHF
-,TRBD1,TRBJ2-7,TRBV7-9,TGTGCCAGCAGCCCAACCAACGGACAGGGAGTGGAGCAGTACTTC,CASSPTNGQGVEQYF